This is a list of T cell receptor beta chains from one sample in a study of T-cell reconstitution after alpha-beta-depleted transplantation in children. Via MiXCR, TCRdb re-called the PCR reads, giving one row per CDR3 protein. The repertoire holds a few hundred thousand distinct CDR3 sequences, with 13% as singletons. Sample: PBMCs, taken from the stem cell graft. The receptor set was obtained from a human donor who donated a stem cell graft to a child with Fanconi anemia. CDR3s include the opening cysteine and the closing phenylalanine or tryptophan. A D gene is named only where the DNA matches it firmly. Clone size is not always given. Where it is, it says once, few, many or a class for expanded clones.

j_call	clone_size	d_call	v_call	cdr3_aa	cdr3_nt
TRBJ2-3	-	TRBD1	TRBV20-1	CSAREKGTVRSPF	TGCAGTGCTAGAGAGAAGGGGACAGTCCGTTCCCCTTTC
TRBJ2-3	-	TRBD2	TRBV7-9	CASSLVAGGPGTQYF	TGTGCCAGCAGCTTAGTAGCGGGGGGGCCGGGTACGCAGTATTTT
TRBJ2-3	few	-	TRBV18	CASSPPVRGPDTQYF	TGTGCCAGCTCACCACCGGTGAGGGGCCCAGATACGCAGTATTTT
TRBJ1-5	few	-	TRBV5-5	CASSFGGAGLQPQHF	TGTGCCAGCAGCTTCGGTGGAGCCGGTCTTCAGCCCCAGCATTTT
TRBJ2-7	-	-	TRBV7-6	CASSLNGYYEQYF	TGTGCCAGCAGCTTAAACGGATACTACGAGCAGTACTTC
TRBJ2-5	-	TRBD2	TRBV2	CACSLRTSGGRSQETQYF	TGTGCCTGCAGCCTAAGGACTAGCGGGGGGAGAAGCCAAGAGACCCAGTACTTC
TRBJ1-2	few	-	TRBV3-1	CASSQVAGAYGYTF	TGTGCCAGCAGCCAAGTGGCAGGAGCCTATGGCTACACCTTC
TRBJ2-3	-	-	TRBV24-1	CATSDFSLSSTDTQYF	TGTGCCACCAGTGATTTTTCCTTGTCTAGCACAGATACGCAGTATTTT
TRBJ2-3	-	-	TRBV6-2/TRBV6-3	CASCGYTDTQYF	TGTGCCAGCTGCGGATACACAGATACGCAGTATTTT
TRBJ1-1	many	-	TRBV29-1	CSVERGGGEAFF	TGCAGCGTTGAACGAGGAGGAGGTGAAGCTTTCTTT
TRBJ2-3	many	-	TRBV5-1	CASSSEDWADTQYF	TGCGCCAGCAGCTCCGAGGATTGGGCAGATACGCAGTATTTT
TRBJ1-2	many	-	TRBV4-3	CASSPGRGWDGYTF	TGCGCCAGCAGCCCCGGACGGGGTTGGGATGGCTACACCTTC
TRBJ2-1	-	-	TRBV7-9	CASSLARAEQFF	TGTGCCAGCAGCTTAGCGCGGGCAGAGCAGTTCTTC
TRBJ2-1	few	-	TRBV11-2	CACSLSATVSYNEQFF	TGTGCCTGCAGCTTAAGCGCGACAGTCTCCTACAATGAGCAGTTCTTC
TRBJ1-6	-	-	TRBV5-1	CASSLGTSDNSPLHF	TGCGCCAGCAGCTTAGGGACATCCGATAATTCACCCCTCCACTTT
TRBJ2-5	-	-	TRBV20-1	CSAIRAGVAAWETQYF	TGCAGTGCTATAAGGGCAGGTGTGGCAGCGTGGGAGACCCAGTACTTC
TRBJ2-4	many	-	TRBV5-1	CASSLGTRTKNIQYF	TGCGCCAGCAGCTTGGGGACAAGGACCAAAAACATTCAGTACTTC
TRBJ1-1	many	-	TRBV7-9	CASSTGGTEAFF	TGTGCCAGCAGCACTGGGGGGACTGAAGCTTTCTTT
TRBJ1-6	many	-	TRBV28	CASSPLVWGGSPLHF	TGTGCCAGCAGTCCCCTCGTTTGGGGTGGTTCACCCCTCCACTTT
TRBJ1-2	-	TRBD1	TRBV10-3	CAISEAGQGAQGYTF	TGTGCCATCAGTGAGGCGGGACAGGGGGCGCAAGGCTACACCTTC
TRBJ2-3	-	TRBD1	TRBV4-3	CASSQELGQGFFNTQYF	TGCGCCAGCAGCCAAGAGCTGGGACAGGGTTTTTTTAATACGCAGTATTTT
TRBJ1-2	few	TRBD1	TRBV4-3	CASSLTGVYGYTF	TGCGCCAGCAGCCTTACAGGGGTCTATGGCTACACCTTC
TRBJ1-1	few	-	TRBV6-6	CANKQGRNTEAFF	TGTGCCAACAAGCAGGGAAGAAACACTGAAGCTTTCTTT
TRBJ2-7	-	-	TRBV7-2	CASSLDQGYEQYF	TGTGCCAGCAGCTTAGACCAGGGCTACGAGCAGTACTTC